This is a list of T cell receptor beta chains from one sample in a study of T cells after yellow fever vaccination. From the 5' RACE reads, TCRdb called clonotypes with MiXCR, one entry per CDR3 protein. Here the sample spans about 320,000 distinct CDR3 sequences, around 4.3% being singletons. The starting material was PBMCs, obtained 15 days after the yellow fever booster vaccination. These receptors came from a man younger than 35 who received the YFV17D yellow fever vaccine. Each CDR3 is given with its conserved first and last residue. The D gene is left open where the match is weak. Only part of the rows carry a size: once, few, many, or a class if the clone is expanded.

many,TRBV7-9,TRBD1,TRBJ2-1,TGTGCCAGCAGCGCGGGACAGGGGTTCTACAATGAGCAGTTCTTC,CASSAGQGFYNEQFF
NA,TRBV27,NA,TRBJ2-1,TGTGCCAGCAGTTCACGAAGGGGCGCGATTGACAATGAGCAGTTCTTC,CASSSRRGAIDNEQFF
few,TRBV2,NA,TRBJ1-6,TGTGCCAGCAACACGGGGCAGTGGGATTCACCCCTCCACTTT,CASNTGQWDSPLHF
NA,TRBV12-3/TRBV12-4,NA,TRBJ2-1,TGTGCCAGCAGCCTCAGAACAGGGTCTGAGCAGTTCTTC,CASSLRTGSEQFF
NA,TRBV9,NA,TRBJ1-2,TGTGCCAGCAGCGTAGCTTTTGGCTACACCTTC,CASSVAFGYTF
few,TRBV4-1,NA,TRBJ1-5,TGCGCCAGCAGCCAAGTGTCTTTTGCCAATCAGCCCCAGCATTTT,CASSQVSFANQPQHF
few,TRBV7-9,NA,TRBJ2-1,TGTGCCAGCAGCTTAGAAGGTTCGCTAGAAACTTCTAATGAGCAGTTCTTC,CASSLEGSLETSNEQFF
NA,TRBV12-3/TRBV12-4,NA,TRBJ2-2,TGTGCCAGCAGTTTACGCGGGGTCGGGGCCGGGGAGCTGTTTTTT,CASSLRGVGAGELFF
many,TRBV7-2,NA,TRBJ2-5,TGTGCCAGCAGCTTAGAAGGGTTGAACCAAGAGACCCAGTACTTC,CASSLEGLNQETQYF
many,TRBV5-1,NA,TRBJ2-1,TGCGCCAGCAGCTTGACAGGGTTACGGGATGAGCAGTTCTTC,CASSLTGLRDEQFF
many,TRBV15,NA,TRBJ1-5,TGTGCCACCAGCAGAGAGGGGGGCAGGGGAAATCAGCCCCAGCATTTT,CATSREGGRGNQPQHF
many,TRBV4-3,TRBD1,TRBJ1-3,TGCGCCAGCAGCCAAGGGTTCCGGGACAGGGGGATCTCTGGAAACACCATATATTTT,CASSQGFRDRGISGNTIYF
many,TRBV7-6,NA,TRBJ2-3,TGTGCCAGCAGCGCCAGGGGCAGAACTAGCACAGATACGCAGTATTTT,CASSARGRTSTDTQYF
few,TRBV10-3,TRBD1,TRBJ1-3,TGTGCCGGCAAGGGACAGGGAAACACCATATATTTT,CAGKGQGNTIYF
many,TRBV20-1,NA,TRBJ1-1,TGCAGTGCAAAGCCCGGGGGCCGCATGAACACTGAAGCTTTCTTT,CSAKPGGRMNTEAFF
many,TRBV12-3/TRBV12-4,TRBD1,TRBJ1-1,TGTGCCAGCAGGGGGACAGGGATGAACACTGAAGCTTTCTTT,CASRGTGMNTEAFF
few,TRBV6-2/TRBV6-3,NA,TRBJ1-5,TGTGCCAGCAGTTACAGCAAGGACATGGGGAATCAGCCCCAGCATTTT,CASSYSKDMGNQPQHF
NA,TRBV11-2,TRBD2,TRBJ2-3,TGTGCCAGCAGCTTGGGAGCGGGGGGTAGCACAGATACGCAGTATTTT,CASSLGAGGSTDTQYF
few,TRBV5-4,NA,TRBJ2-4,TGTGCCAGCAGCACTTGGGACCTCGGGGTTGCCAAAAACATTCAGTACTTC,CASSTWDLGVAKNIQYF
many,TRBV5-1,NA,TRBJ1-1,TGCGCCAGCAGCCCTGGTGTACACACTGAAGCTTTCTTT,CASSPGVHTEAFF
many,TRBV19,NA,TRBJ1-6,TGTGCCAGTAGTATTCGCCCGTATAATTCACCCCTCCACTTT,CASSIRPYNSPLHF
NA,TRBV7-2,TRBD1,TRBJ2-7,TGTGCCAGCAGCAGGGACAGGGAGTATGGCGAGCAGTACTTC,CASSRDREYGEQYF
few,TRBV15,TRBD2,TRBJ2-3,TGTGCCACCAACTCCCGCGGGCTAGCGGGATCAGGGGATACGCAGTATTTT,CATNSRGLAGSGDTQYF
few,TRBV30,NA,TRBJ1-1,TGTGCCTGGAGTCGGGAGATGGACACTGAAGCTTTCTTT,CAWSREMDTEAFF
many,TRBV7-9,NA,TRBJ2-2,TGTGCCAGCAGCCCCTCAATAAAACAGGGTTCCGGGGAGCTGTTTTTT,CASSPSIKQGSGELFF
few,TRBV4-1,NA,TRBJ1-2,TGCGCCAGCAGCCATGATACCACAAGGGGAATTAACTATGGCTACACCTTC,CASSHDTTRGINYGYTF
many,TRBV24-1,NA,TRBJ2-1,TGTGCCACCAGTGAAGGCAGCTCCTACAATGAGCAGTTCTTC,CATSEGSSYNEQFF
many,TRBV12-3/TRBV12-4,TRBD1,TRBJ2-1,TGTGCCAGCAGTAGACGACAGGGCATTTACAATGAGCAGTTCTTC,CASSRRQGIYNEQFF
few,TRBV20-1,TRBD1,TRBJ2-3,TGCAGTGCTAGAGATGTAACAGGGGGTTTCACAGATACGCAGTATTTT,CSARDVTGGFTDTQYF
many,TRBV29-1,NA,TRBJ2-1,TGCAGCGTTGCGAGGGGCGGCTACAATGAGCAGTTCTTC,CSVARGGYNEQFF
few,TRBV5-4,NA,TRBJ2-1,TGTGCCAGCAGCATTTCGGCGCGGAGCTCCTACAATGAGCAGTTCTTC,CASSISARSSYNEQFF
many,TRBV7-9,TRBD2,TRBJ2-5,TGTGCCAGCGCCTACGAACGGTCCATCCATAGCGGGACTAAAGAGACCCAGTACTTC,CASAYERSIHSGTKETQYF